The present T cell receptor (beta chain) was sequenced within a study of blood T cell repertoires in COVID-19. As for the study in general: Italy, Spain and the United States were the sources of the convalescent and acute COVID-19 samples. From T cells, B-cell-depleted T cells, or PBMCs came the material, which was cDNA or gDNA.

Participants, roughly 18 to 100 years old, spanned fewer than 30 US areas. Germline V lookup: CDR1 MNHNY, CDR2 SVGAGI (reference sequence). Trimming took off 2 bases at V and 1 base at J, with 14 bases between the two ends. This CDR3 contains 16 residues. Clones were read by immunoSEQ multiplex PCR, and TCRdb kept only the in-frame ones, dropping some. The sample shows some 200,000 clones, roughly 90% of them seen only once. Sequences were obtained from PBMCs or T cells enriched from blood (not recorded which). The chain combines TRBV6-6 with TRBJ1-2; D possibly corresponds to TRBD1 (6 bases). The receptor's source is a woman between 25 and 40 years old who had recovered from COVID-19. CDR3 bases: TGTGCCAGCAGTTACCTCCGACAACAGGGTAACTATGGCTACACCTTC. It encodes CASSYLRQQGNYGYTF.